The entry that follows covers one T cell receptor (beta chain) sequence. Antigen unknown. This sample stems from a study of blood T cells in healthy people across ages. Study-wide results and limits: Estimates of total diversity, which came from one million sequenced T cells, were considered to be underestimates.

Next came a second PCR, run for about 7 to 12 cycles, which used a sample-barcoded 5' primer along with a J-beta primer mix. Tags on each cDNA molecule came from a template-switch adaptor with 12 random nucleotides. TCRdb independently ran MiXCR on the 5' RACE reads; one entry per CDR3 protein. The data hold 660,000 or so distinct CDR3 sequences, with under 70% observed a single time. V was clipped by 3 bases and J by 11 bases, with 16 bases between them. CDR1 is ENHRY, CDR2 SYGVKD, per germline. CDR3 size: 13 residues. The sequenced sample was blood. V gene TRBV10-3 combines with J gene TRBJ2-5; no definite D call. The origin of this receptor is a man aged 55 to 70 in good health. The CDR3 DNA sequence: TGTGCCATCAGTGATCTGAAGGCCAATGAGCAGTACTTC. This translates into CAISDLKANEQYF.